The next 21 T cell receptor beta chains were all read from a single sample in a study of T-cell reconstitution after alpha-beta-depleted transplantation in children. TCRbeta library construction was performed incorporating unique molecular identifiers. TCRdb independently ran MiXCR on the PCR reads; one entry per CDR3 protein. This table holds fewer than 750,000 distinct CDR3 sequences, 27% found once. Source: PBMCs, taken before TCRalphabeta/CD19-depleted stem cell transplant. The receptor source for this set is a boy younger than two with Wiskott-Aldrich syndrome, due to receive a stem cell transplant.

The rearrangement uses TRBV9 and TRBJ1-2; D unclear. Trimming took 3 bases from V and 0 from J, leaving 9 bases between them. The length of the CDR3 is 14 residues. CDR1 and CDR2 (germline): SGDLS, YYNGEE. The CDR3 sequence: CASSAWTTNYGYTF. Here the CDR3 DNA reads TGTGCCAGCAGCGCTTGGACGACTAACTATGGCTACACCTTC.

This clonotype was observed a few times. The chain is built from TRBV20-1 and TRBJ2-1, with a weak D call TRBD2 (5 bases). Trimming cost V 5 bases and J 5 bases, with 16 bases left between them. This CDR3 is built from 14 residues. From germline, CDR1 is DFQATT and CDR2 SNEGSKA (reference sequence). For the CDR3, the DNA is TGCAGTGCTCGCCTTCCTACTAGAAACAATGAGCAGTTCTTC. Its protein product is CSARLPTRNNEQFF.

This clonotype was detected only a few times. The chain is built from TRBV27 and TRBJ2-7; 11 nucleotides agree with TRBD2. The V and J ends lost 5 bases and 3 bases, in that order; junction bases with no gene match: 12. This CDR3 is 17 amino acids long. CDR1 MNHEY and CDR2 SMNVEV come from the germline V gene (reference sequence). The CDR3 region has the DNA TGTGCCAGCAGTCCCTTGCCTAGCGGGAGGTCCCTCTACGAGCAGTACTTC. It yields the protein CASSPLPSGRSLYEQYF.

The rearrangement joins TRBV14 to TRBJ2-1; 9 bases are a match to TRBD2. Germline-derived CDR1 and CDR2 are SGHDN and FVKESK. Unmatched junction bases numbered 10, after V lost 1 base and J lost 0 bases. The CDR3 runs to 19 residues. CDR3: CASSQVGLAASLSYNEQFF. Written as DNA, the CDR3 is TGTGCCAGCAGCCAAGTGGGACTAGCAGCATCCCTCTCCTACAATGAGCAGTTCTTC.

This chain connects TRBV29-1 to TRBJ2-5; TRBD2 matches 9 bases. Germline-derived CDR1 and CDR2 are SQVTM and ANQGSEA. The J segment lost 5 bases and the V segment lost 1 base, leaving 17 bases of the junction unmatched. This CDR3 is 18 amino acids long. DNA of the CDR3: TGCAGCGTTGAAGCCAAATCCAGGGCTAGCGGGAACAGGGAGACCCAGTACTTC. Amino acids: CSVEAKSRASGNRETQYF.

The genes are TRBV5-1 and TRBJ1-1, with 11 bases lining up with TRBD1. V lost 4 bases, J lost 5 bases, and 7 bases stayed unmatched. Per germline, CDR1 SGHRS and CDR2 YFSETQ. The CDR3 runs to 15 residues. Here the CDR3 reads CASSGGTGGRTEAFF. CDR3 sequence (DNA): TGCGCCAGCAGCGGCGGGACAGGGGGTCGGACTGAAGCTTTCTTT.

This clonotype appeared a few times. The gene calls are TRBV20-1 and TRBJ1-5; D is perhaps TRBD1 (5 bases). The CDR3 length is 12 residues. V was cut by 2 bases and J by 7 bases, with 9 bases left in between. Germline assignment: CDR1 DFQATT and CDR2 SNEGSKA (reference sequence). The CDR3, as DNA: TGCAGTGCTAGACAGGGAGGACAGCCCCAGCATTTT. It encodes CSARQGGQPQHF.

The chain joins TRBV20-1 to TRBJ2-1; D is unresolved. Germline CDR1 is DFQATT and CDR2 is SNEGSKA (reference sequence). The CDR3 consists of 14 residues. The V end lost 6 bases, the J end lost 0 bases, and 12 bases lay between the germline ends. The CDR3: CSAEAPSSYNEQFF. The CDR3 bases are TGCAGTGCCGAGGCACCGAGCTCCTACAATGAGCAGTTCTTC.

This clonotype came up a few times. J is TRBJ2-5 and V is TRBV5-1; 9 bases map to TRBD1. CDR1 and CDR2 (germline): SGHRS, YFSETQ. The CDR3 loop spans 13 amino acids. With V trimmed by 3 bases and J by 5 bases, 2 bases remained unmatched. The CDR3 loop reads CASSYGQGETQYF. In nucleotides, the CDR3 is TGCGCCAGCAGCTACGGACAGGGGGAGACCCAGTACTTC.

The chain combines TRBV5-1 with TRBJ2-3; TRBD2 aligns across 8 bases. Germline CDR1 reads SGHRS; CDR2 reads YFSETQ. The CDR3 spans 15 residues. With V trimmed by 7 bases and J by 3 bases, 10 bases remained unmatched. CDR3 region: CASRRGGLGTDTQYF. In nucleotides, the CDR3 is TGCGCCAGCCGCCGGGGGGGGCTCGGAACAGATACGCAGTATTTT.

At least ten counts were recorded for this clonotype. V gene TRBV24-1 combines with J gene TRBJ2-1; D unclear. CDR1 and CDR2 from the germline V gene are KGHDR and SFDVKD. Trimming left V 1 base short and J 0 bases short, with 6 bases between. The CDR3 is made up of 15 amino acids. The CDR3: CATSDLASSYNEQFF. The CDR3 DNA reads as TGTGCCACCAGTGATTTAGCGAGCTCCTACAATGAGCAGTTCTTC.

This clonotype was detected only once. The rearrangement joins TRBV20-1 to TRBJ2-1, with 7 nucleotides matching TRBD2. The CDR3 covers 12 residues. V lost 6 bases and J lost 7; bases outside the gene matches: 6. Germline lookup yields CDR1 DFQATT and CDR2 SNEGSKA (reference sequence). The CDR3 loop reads CSAGLVGNEQFF. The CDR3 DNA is TGCAGTGCCGGACTAGTCGGGAATGAGCAGTTCTTC.

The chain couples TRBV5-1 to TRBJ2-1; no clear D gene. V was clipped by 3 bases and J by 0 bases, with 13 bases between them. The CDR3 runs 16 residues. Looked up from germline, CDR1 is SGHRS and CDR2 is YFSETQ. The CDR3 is CASSSKTVSSYNEQFF. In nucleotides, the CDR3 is TGCGCCAGCAGCTCAAAGACGGTTAGCTCCTACAATGAGCAGTTCTTC.

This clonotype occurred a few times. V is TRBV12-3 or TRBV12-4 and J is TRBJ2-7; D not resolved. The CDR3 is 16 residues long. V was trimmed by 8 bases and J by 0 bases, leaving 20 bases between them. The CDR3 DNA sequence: TGTGCCAGCTCATGGTCCCCTACGTTGGCCTCCTACGAGCAGTACTTC. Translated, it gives CASSWSPTLASYEQYF.

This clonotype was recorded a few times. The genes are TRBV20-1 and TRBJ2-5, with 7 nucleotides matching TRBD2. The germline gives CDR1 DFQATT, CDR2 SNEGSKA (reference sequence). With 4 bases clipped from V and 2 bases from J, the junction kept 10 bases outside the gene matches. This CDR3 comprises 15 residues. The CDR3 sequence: CSATITQRGQETQYF. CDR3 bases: TGCAGTGCTACCATAACCCAGCGGGGACAAGAGACCCAGTACTTC.

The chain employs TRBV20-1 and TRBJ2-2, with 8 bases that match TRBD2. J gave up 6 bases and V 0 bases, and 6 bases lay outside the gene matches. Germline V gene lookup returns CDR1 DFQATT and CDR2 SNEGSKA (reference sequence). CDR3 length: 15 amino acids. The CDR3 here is CSARDKRELAGELFF. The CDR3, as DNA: TGCAGTGCTAGAGATAAGCGGGAGCTTGCCGGGGAGCTGTTTTTT.

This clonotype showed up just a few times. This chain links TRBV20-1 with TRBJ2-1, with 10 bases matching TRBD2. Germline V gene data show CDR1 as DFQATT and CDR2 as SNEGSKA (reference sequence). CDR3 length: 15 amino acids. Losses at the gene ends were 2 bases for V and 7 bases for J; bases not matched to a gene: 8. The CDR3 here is CSARRPGLALNEQFF. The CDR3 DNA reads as TGCAGTGCTAGACGCCCGGGACTAGCGCTGAATGAGCAGTTCTTC.

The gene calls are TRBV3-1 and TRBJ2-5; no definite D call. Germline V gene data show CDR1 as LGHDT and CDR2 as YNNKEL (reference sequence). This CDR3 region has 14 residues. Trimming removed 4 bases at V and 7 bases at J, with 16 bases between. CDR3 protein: CASSLQSLFGTQYF. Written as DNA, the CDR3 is TGTGCCAGCAGCCTCCAAAGTCTCTTCGGGACCCAGTACTTC.

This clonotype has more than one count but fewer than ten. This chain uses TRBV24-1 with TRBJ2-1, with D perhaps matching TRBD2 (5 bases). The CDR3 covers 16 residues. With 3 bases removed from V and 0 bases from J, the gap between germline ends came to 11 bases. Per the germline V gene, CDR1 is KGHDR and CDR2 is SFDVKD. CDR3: CATSDRAGSSYNEQFF. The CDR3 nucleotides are TGTGCCACCAGTGATCGAGCTGGGAGCTCCTACAATGAGCAGTTCTTC.

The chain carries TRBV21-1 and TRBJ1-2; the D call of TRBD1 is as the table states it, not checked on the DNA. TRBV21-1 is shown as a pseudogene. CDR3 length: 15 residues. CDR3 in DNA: TGTGCCAGCAGCAAAGGGACAGGCTCTAACTATGGCTACACCTTC. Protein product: CASSKGTGSNYGYTF.

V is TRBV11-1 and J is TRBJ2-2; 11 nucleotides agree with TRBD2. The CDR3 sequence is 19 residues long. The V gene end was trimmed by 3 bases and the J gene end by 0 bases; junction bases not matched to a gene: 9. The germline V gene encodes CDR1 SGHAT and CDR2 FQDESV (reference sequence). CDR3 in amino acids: CASSFRSLAGATNTGELFF. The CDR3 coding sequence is TGTGCCAGCAGCTTTAGGTCACTAGCGGGAGCCACGAACACCGGGGAGCTGTTTTTT.